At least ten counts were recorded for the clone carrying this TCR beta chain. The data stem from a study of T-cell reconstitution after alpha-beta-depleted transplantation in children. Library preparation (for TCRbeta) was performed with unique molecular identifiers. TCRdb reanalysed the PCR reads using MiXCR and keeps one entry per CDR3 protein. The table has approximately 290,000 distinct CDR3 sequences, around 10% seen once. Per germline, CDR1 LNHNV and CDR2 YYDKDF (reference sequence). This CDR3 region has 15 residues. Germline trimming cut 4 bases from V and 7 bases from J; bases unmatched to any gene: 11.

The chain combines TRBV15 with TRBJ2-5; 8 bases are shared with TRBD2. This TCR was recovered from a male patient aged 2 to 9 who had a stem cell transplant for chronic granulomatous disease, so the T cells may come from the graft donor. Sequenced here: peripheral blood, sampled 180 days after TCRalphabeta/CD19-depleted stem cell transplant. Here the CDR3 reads CATSNRSGSFGTQYF. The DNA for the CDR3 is TGTGCCACCAGCAACAGAAGCGGGAGCTTTGGGACCCAGTACTTC.